The entry below gives a single TCR beta chain sequence along with its context. This sample is drawn from a study of cytomegalovirus exposure and HLA in healthy donors. CDR1 and CDR2 (germline): SQVTM, ANQGSEA. J was trimmed by 7 bases and V by 5 bases; bases with no gene match: 5. This CDR3 is 13 amino acids long. The primer mix had 60 Vbeta and 13 Jbeta primers. Repertoires were generated with immunoSEQ multiplex PCR, while TCRdb's copy carries only in-frame clones and drops some. The profile shows 100,000 or so clones, 80% of them singletons. The chain joins TRBV29-1 to TRBJ1-1, with 12 bases that match TRBD1. The sequence was collected from a man younger than 45 in good health and CMV-seropositive. The sample taken for sequencing was PBMCs. CDR3 DNA sequence: TGCAGCGTTACGGGACAGGGGGCGGTTGAAGCTTTCTTT. This encodes CSVTGQGAVEAFF.